This note documents a single T cell receptor beta chain sequence. This clone's antigen is unknown. There are no base qualities to consult, and no much larger clone falls within one base. For the CD8 naive samples, CD45RO-negative cells were positively selected for CCR7, yielding a CD45RA+CCR7+ population from which TemRA cells were excluded. The donors were healthy, HIV-negative adults with no recently reported acute infections or vaccinations. Only Caucasian adults living in Nashville, Tennessee, USA were represented among the donors. After blood collection by leukapheresis, PBMCs were isolated using Ficoll-Histopaque density gradient centrifugation and then cryopreserved in the vapor phase of liquid nitrogen. Purity and quantity of every magnetically sorted T cell population were checked by analytical flow cytometry. Each sorted fraction had its genomic DNA isolated and then quantified by UV absorbance on a Nanodrop 2000c.

Using the deep immunoSEQ assay, multiplex PCR amplified TCR CDR3 regions from genomic DNA. Extracted genomic DNA from each cell subset was spread evenly across all wells of several immunoSEQ 96-well plates, with each plate serving as a replicate. For sorted subsets, roughly 200 ng of genomic DNA, equivalent to some 33,000 T cell genomes, went into each replicate PCR. The purified libraries were quantified using a Qubit 3.0 fluorometer, sized with a Bioanalyzer 2100, and then quantified again using the KAPA Library Quantification kit. Each immunoSEQ 96-well plate was sequenced on its own single-read 150-cycle Illumina NextSeq 550 flow cell. The paper's data handling went like this. The immunoSEQ output contained only junctional sequences without quality scores, so filtering could not match that applied to full-length reads. Sequences were annotated with PyIR, a Python wrapper for IgBLAST v1.9, and V/J genes and CDR3 were assigned using IMGT germline references. Any read was removed if the V/J assignment was weak (E-value above 1e-6), the CDR3 was missing, or the read contained stop codons, out-of-frame junctions, or ambiguous translated residues. A V3J clonotype was defined by an identical inferred V gene, J gene, and CDR3 amino acid sequence. The percentage overlap between two repertoires was calculated by dividing the number of shared unique clonotypes by the size of the smaller repertoire. RTK rarefaction, the Chao1 estimator, and Recon v2.1 estimates of unobserved clonotypes were used to assess repertoire richness. Generation probabilities for all TCRbeta clonotypes obtained by the gDNA method from a handful of donors were computed using OLGA. Imported from immuneACCESS, the table was reduced by TCRdb to in-frame sequences with V and J called. These copies leave out some clones; in studies compared against another copy, an unresolved V gene accounts for under half, and the cause of the remainder is not known. The DNA was the basis for D and trimming; V, J and clone size are from that table. For this sample there are about 2.2 million clones; roughly 91% appear just once. The top ten clonotypes cover 1.5% to 2% of the sample.

The data belong to a study of shared clonotypes between healthy human individuals (dated by TCRdb to 2018 to 2020). At the level of the whole study: Two women and three men aged 18 to 49 years were included in the cohort. To estimate repertoire size and how much clonotypes are shared between individuals, the study performed deep sequencing of blood TCR repertoires from a handful of healthy adults. For each donor, CD4 naive and CD4 memory were each run on three plates, CD8 naive on two plates, and CD8 memory on one plate. Libraries were prepared and TCR repertoires were sequenced by different laboratories using diverse techniques, in order to increase sequencing depth and limit assay-specific biases. Each donor's leukapheresis produced roughly between roughly 0.85 and 9.5 billion PBMCs.

Findings and caveats that apply to the study as a whole: Because the study included only a small number of donors, the genetic and exposure-history diversity represented was limited. Naive subsets generally had larger estimated clonotype richness than memory subsets. Based on pairwise subsampling, the degree of clonotype sharing among donors was expected to be affected by sequencing depth. Higher generation probabilities were observed for clonotypes shared by all four sorted-subset donors than for non-shared clonotypes. Across a few donors, around 5% of naive CD4, around 3.5% of naive CD8, about 2.3% of memory CD4, and under 0.45% of memory CD8 clonotypes were shared. Sampling was limited to blood, and TCR repertoires in tissue likely differ from TCR repertoires in blood. Even with the large sequencing depth, rarefaction of the sorted-subset datasets indicated that sequencing was incomplete.

Input material: naive CD8+ T cells from PBMCs. The meaning of the sample's cell subset or site label: CD45RA+CCR7+. This clonotype was obtained from a man younger than 35 in good health. Some clones in this sample may be carry-over from other donors' samples.

At the DNA level, the sequence is TGTGCCAGCAGCTACGGGAGGAGCTCCTACAATGAGCAGTTCTTC. Its coded protein is CASSYGRSSYNEQFF. The rearrangement joined TRBV28 to TRBJ2-1, with 7 central nucleotides matching TRBD2. Trimming accounts for 6 bases at V and 0 bases at J, while the number of junction bases matched to no gene is 5. As encoded in the germline V gene, CDR1 is MDHEN while CDR2 is SYDVKM. Its CDR3 holds 15 amino acids, cysteine through phenylalanine. Only the CDR3 part of the read is kept: 45 bases, read in frame from the first base.